Below, one T cell receptor beta chain is given with its context. Sequenced by immunoSEQ multiplex PCR; TCRdb stores in-frame clones only, minus some. In the table there are tens of thousands of clones, 65% to 90% of which are singletons. The ends lost 5 bases at V and 3 bases at J; junction bases unmatched: 5. This CDR3 contains 14 residues. Per the germline V gene, CDR1 is MDHEN and CDR2 is SYDVKM. This sample was included in a study of blood T cell repertoires in COVID-19. The V and J genes are TRBV28 and TRBJ2-7; TRBD1 matches 9 bases. The source is a man between 25 and 39 years old with COVID-19, enrolled during active disease. The material sequenced was peripheral blood. The CDR3 bases are TGTGCCAGCAGTACGATGACAGGGGGCTACGAGCAGTACTTC. Translated, it gives CASSTMTGGYEQYF.